Listed below are T cell receptor beta chains from one sample, sequenced in a study of CD8+CD57+ T cells in acquired aplastic anemia. TCRdb ran MiXCR on the reads and lists one entry per CDR3 protein. The data contain about 180,000 distinct CDR3 sequences, around half of them seen just once; the ten biggest clones take up around 2.7%. The material sequenced was sorted CD4+, CD8+, or CD8+CD57+ T cells (not recorded which) from PBMCs. The receptor set was obtained from a human donor in good health. Both conserved end residues are trimmed from each CDR3.

>TRBJ2-3|TRBV10-3
AISGAGVNTDTQY
>TRBJ2-7|TRBV29-1
SARRTGAYEQY
>TRBJ2-1|TRBV28
ASGTGADSYNEQF
>TRBJ2-3|TRBV29-1
SVLQGPTDTQY
>TRBJ2-1|TRBV7-2
ASSRLAVEQF
>TRBJ2-7|TRBV10-3
AISLGQGEYEQY
>TRBJ2-1|TRBV7-8
ASSFDRGVYNEQF
>TRBJ2-7|TRBV20-1
SASIRDSSYEQY
>TRBJ2-3|TRBV10-3
AISALAGPSTDTQY
>TRBJ1-3|TRBV29-1
SGEVGNTIY
>TRBJ2-1|TRBV25-1
ASSYPFGGDYNEQF
>TRBJ1-1|TRBV2
ASSLQGAANTEAF
>TRBJ2-7|TRBV2
ASSELTSGAYEQY
>TRBJ2-1|TRBV5-4
ASSASGTPYNEQF
>TRBJ2-1|TRBV12-3/TRBV12-4
ASSLKQGSSYNEQF